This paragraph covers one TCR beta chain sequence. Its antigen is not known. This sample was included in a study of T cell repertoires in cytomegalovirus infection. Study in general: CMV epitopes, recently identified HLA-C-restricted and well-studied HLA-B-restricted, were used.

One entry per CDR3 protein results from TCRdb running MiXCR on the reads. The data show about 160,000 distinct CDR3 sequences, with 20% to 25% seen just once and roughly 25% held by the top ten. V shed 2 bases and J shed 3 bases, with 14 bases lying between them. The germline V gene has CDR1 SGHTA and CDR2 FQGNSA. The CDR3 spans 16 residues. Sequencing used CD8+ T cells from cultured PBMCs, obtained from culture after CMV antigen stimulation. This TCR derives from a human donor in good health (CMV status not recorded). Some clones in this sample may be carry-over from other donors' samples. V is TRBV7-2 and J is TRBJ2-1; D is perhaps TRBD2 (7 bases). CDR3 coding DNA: TGTGCCAGCAGCTTATGGGGCGGGGGCGGCTACAATGAGCAGTTCTTC. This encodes CASSLWGGGGYNEQFF.